The sequence of this T cell receptor beta chain was determined in a study of shared clonotypes between healthy human individuals. Study observations and caveats: Non-shared clonotypes showed lower generation probabilities than clonotypes common to all four donors.

The germline CDR1 and CDR2 sequences are SGHVS and FNYEAQ. This CDR3 region has 15 residues. The V and J ends lost 0 bases and 0 bases respectively, with 7 bases between them. Donation came from healthy HIV-negative adults that had no recent acute infections or vaccinations. A word on this clone: Its target is not known. This could be a read error, since a much larger clone is one nucleotide away. The same CDR3 is also encoded by other DNA sequences in this sample.

Replicate PCRs from sorted subsets contained roughly 220 ng DNA, which is around 30,000 T cell genomes. Clones were sequenced by immunoSEQ multiplex PCR, and TCRdb holds only the in-frame ones, with some missing. The data hold about 1 million clones, with about 75% observed a single time. Sequenced material: memory CD4+ T cells sorted from blood. Subset specified: CD45RA-negative fraction. This sequence joins TRBV7-6 and TRBJ2-3, with D maybe TRBD2 (5 bases). The sequence was collected from a man aged 18 to 35 in good health. The CDR3 is CASSLAGASTDTQYF. CDR3 in DNA: TGTGCCAGCAGCTTAGCGGGAGCTAGCACAGATACGCAGTATTTT.